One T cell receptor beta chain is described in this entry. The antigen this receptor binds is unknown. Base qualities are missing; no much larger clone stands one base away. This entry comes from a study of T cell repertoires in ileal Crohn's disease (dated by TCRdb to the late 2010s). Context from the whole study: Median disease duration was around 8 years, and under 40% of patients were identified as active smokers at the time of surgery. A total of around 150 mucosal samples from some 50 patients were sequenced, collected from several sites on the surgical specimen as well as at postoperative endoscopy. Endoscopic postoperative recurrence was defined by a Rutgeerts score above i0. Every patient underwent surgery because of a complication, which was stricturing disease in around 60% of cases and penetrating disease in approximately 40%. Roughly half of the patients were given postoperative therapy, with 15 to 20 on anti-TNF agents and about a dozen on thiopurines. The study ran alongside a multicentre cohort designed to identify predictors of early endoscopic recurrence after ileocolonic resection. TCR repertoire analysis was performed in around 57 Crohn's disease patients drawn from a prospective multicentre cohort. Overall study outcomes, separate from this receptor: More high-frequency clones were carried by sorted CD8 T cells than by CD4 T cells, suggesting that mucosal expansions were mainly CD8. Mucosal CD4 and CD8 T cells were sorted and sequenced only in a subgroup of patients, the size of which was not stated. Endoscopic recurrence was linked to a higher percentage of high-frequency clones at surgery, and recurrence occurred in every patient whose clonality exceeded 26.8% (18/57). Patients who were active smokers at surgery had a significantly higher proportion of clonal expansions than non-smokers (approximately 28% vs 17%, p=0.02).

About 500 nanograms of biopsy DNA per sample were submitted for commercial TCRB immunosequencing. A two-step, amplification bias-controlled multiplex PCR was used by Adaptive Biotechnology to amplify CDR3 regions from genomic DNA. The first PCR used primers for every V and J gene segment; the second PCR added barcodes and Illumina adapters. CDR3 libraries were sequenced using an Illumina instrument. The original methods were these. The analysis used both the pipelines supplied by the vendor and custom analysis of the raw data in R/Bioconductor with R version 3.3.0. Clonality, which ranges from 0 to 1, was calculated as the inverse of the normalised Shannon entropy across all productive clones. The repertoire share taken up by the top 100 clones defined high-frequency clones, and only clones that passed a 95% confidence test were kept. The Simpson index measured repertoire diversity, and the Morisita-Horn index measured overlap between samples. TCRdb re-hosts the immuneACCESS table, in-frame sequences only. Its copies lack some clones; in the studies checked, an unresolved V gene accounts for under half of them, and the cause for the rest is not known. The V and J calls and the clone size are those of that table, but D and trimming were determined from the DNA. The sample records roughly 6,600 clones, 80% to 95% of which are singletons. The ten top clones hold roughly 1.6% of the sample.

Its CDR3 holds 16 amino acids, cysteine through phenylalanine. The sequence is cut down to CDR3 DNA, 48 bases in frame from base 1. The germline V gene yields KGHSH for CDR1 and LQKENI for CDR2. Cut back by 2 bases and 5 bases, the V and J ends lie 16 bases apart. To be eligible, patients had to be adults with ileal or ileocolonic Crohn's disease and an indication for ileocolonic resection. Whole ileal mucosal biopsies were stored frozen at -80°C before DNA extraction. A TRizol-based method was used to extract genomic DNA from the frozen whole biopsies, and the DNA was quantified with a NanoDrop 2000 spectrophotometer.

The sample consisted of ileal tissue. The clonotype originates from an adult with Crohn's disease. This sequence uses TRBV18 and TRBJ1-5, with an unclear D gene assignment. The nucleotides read TGTGCCAGCTCACCAGACGCTCTCGGGAGGGATCAGCCCCAGCATTTT. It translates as CASSPDALGRDQPQHF.